This T cell receptor beta chain is from a study of breast tumors, draining lymph nodes, adjacent tissues. The lymph nodes were axillary draining lymph nodes from breast cancer patients. Germline loops: CDR1 MNHEY, CDR2 SVGEGT. The CDR3 is 14 residues long. Study-wide points: Tumors had less TCR diversity than lymph nodes, more than nontumor tissue. The data were judged consistent with most tumor T cells coming from lymph node and expanding in tumor. Tumor T cell lymph node origin was a supported hypothesis, not proven. Luminal-like breast cancer showed significantly higher tumor–nontumor repertoire similarity than basal-like.

In TCRdb, the multiplex PCR reads were re-called with MiXCR into one record per CDR3 protein. The sample has fewer than 150,000 distinct CDR3 sequences; 21% are singletons. As for this clonotype: What it binds is not known. Mismatch with germline at one junction end may stem from a read error.

The sequenced sample was axillary lymph node tissue. The receptor was isolated from a female donor with breast cancer. Some clones in this sample may be carry-over from other donors' samples. V and J are TRBV6-2 or TRBV6-3 and TRBJ2-2; D call uncertain. The CDR3 bases are TGTGCCAGCAGTCCGACCCAAAACATCGGGGAGCTGTTTTTT. The encoded protein is CASSPTQNIGELFF.